The TCR beta chain under discussion was sequenced for a study of shared clonotypes between healthy human individuals (TCRdb year 2020). Regarding the research as a whole: The cohort included three men and two women between 18 and 49 years of age. The study deeply sequenced blood TCR repertoires of about 5 healthy adults to estimate repertoire size and the extent of clonotype sharing between individuals. To increase sequencing depth and limit assay-specific biases, different laboratories used diverse techniques to prepare libraries and sequence TCR repertoires. Per donor, leukapheresis produced somewhere between about 0.9 and 9.5 billion PBMCs. For each donor, CD4 naive and CD4 memory were each run on three plates, CD8 naive on two plates, and CD8 memory on one plate. What the authors observed across the whole study: Estimated clonotype richness was generally larger for naive than for memory subsets. When a few donors were compared, the shared fraction of clonotypes was about 5.2% for naive CD4, approximately 3.5% for naive CD8, about 2.5% for memory CD4, and roughly 0.43% for memory CD8. Sampling was limited to blood, and TCR repertoires in tissue likely differ from TCR repertoires in blood. Because the study included only a small number of donors, the genetic and exposure-history diversity represented was limited. Pairwise subsampling led to the expectation that sequencing depth would affect the degree of clonotype sharing among donors. Incomplete sequencing was indicated by rarefaction of sorted-subset datasets, despite the large sequencing depth. Compared with non-shared clonotypes, the clonotypes found in all four sorted-subset donors had higher generation probabilities.

The donors were healthy, HIV-negative adults who had no recently reported acute infections or vaccinations. Every donor was a Caucasian adult residing in Nashville, Tennessee, USA. CD4+ T cells were enriched through magnetic negative selection, after which naive cells were positively selected on CD45RA and the remaining negative fraction served as the memory subset. Blood was collected by leukapheresis, and PBMCs were isolated by Ficoll-Histopaque density gradient centrifugation and then cryopreserved in liquid nitrogen vapor phase. Purity and quantity of every magnetically sorted T cell population were checked by analytical flow cytometry. Genomic DNA was isolated from each sorted fraction and quantified by UV absorbance on a Nanodrop 2000c. Using the deep immunoSEQ assay, multiplex PCR amplified TCR CDR3 regions from genomic DNA. For each cell subset, the extracted genomic DNA was distributed evenly across all wells of several immunoSEQ 96-well plates, and each plate served as one replicate. For sorted subsets, about 200 ng genomic DNA, equal to tens of thousands of T cell genomes, was loaded into each replicate PCR. Purified libraries were measured with a Qubit 3.0 fluorometer, size-checked on a Bioanalyzer 2100, and measured again with the KAPA Library Quantification kit. Every immunoSEQ 96-well plate was sequenced on a separate single-read 150-cycle Illumina NextSeq 550 flow cell. The paper's processing steps were these. Because the immunoSEQ output held only junctional sequences and lacked quality scores, the filtering could not match the filtering applied to full-length reads. To assign V/J genes and CDR3, sequences were annotated against IMGT germline references using PyIR, a Python wrapper for IgBLAST v1.9. Reads were removed for weak V/J assignments (E-value above 1e-6), missing CDR3, stop codons, out-of-frame junctions, or ambiguous translated residues. V3J clonotypes were defined as sequences sharing the same inferred V gene, J gene, and CDR3 amino acid sequence. The percentage overlap between two repertoires was calculated by dividing the number of shared unique clonotypes by the size of the smaller repertoire. Repertoire richness was assessed with RTK rarefaction, the Chao1 estimator, and Recon v2.1 estimates of unobserved clonotypes. Generation probabilities were computed with OLGA for all TCRbeta clonotypes obtained by the gDNA method from a handful of donors. In TCRdb, the immuneACCESS table is reduced to in-frame sequences with V and J assigned. These tables do not hold every clone; where another copy was compared, an unresolved V gene accounts for under half, and the others remain unexplained. The V and J calls and clone size come from that table; D and trimming were worked out from the DNA. The sample yields hundreds of thousands of clones; approximately 73% were counted once. Roughly 2% of the sample comes from the top ten.

As regards this clone: The clone's antigen remains unknown. Base qualities were left out, and no much larger clone turns up one base away.

The source is a woman aged 25-40 years in good health. The sequencing input was memory CD4+ T cells sorted from blood. Read against the paper, the sample's cell subset or site label means: CD45RA-negative fraction.

The DNA reads as follows: TGTGCCTCGCGCCCGTTTCGGGGGCCGGGAAACACCATATATTTT. The translation is CASRPFRGPGNTIYF. Recombination joined TRBV30 with TRBJ1-3; perhaps TRBD1 is the D gene, with 6 bases matching. The CDR3 numbers 15 residues from cysteine through phenylalanine. Only the CDR3 region is kept as DNA, spanning 45 bases read in frame from base 1. The germline V gene encodes CDR1 GTSNPN and CDR2 SVGIG (reference sequence). The V and J ends are trimmed by 7 bases and 4 bases, leaving 20 bases between them. Extended through the reference TRBV30 and TRBJ1-3 proteins, this CDR3 yields the full variable domain: SQTIHQWPATLVQPVGSPLSLECTVEGTSNPNLYWYRQAAGRGLQLLFYSVGIGQISSEVPQNLSASRPQDRQFILSSKKLLLSDSGFYLCASRPFRGPGNTIYFGEGSWLTVV.